The 14 T cell receptor beta chains given below trace back to one sample, sequenced in a study of CD8 T cells in Susac syndrome. Random hexamers served to reverse transcribe roughly 0.45 to 1 ug RNA. TCRdb called the immunoSEQ multiplex PCR reads again in MiXCR, with one record for every CDR3 protein. The sample includes about 180,000 distinct CDR3 sequences, 90% to 95% of them seen just once. Sequences were obtained from CD4+ T cells from PBMCs. The receptors here all came from a human donor with Susac syndrome.

The chain recombines TRBV20-1 with TRBJ1-5; D not certain. Germline CDR1 DFQATT, CDR2 SNEGSKA (reference sequence). V lost 6 bases and J lost 4, with 13 bases in between. The CDR3 contains 13 residues. This chain's CDR3 is CSAAGRINQPQHF. The CDR3 region has the DNA TGCAGTGCGGCCGGACGGATTAATCAGCCCCAGCATTTT.

The chain has TRBV20-1 and TRBJ1-1, with 8 bases matching TRBD1. This CDR3 has 14 amino acids. The junction had 10 bases not matched to a gene; V was cut back by 6 bases and J by 4 bases. CDR1 and CDR2 from the germline V gene are DFQATT and SNEGSKA (reference sequence). The CDR3 DNA reads as TGCAGTGCCCTCAGGGGGCAGGACGGCACTGAAGCTTTCTTT. Translated: CSALRGQDGTEAFF.

The genes are TRBV4-2 and TRBJ1-1, with 7 bases fitting TRBD1. Germline loops: CDR1 LGHNA, CDR2 YNFKEQ. Trimming removed 1 base from V and 3 bases from J; junction bases left unmatched: 8. The CDR3 is made up of 16 amino acids. The CDR3 region is CASSQATGTGYTEAFF. CDR3 nucleotide sequence: TGTGCCAGCAGCCAAGCGACAGGGACGGGGTACACTGAAGCTTTCTTT.

The table lists this clonotype with a count of one. The J gene is TRBJ2-5, the V gene TRBV2, with unresolved D. Trimming stripped 2 bases from V and 2 bases from J, with 9 bases between. The CDR3 sequence is 14 residues long. The germline CDR1 and CDR2 sequences are SNHLY and FYNNEI. The CDR3 nucleotides read TGTGCCAGCAGTGAATATGCCGCGCAAGAGACCCAGTACTTC. Translation: CASSEYAAQETQYF.

The chain carries TRBV11-2 and TRBJ2-5; weak D call: TRBD2 (6 bases). Germline V gene data show CDR1 as SGHAT and CDR2 as FQNNGV. This CDR3 spans 14 amino acids. V was pared by 5 bases and J by 7 bases, with 17 bases between. The CDR3 loop is CASSTPRDWSTQYF. The CDR3 DNA follows: TGTGCCAGCAGCACACCTCGGGACTGGTCGACCCAGTACTTC.

This clonotype was seen a single time. The chain couples TRBV6-6 to TRBJ1-1; D is uncertain. V lost 1 base and J lost 0, with 6 bases in between. Germline V gene lookup returns CDR1 MNHNY and CDR2 SVGAGI (reference sequence). CDR3 length equals 14 residues. CDR3 protein: CASSYLEVNTEAFF. The CDR3 bases are TGTGCCAGCAGTTACTTAGAAGTGAACACTGAAGCTTTCTTT.

The chain joins TRBV30 to TRBJ1-1; D is possibly TRBD1 (5 bases). CDR3 size: 13 residues. Germline V lookup: CDR1 GTSNPN, CDR2 SVGIG (reference sequence). The V end was cut by 4 bases, the J end by 6 bases, with 15 bases between. CDR3 protein: CAWNSRGSAEAFF. In DNA form, the CDR3 reads TGTGCCTGGAATTCGAGGGGTTCCGCTGAAGCTTTCTTT.

The gene calls are TRBV30 and TRBJ2-4, with 11 nucleotides matching TRBD2. The CDR3 runs 16 residues. V dropped 2 bases and J dropped 6; count of bases not matched to a gene: 9. Looked up from germline, CDR1 is GTSNPN and CDR2 is SVGIG (reference sequence). CDR3 sequence (DNA): TGTGCCTGGAGTTTTAGCGGGAGGGGTCTTGGAAACATTCAGTACTTC. It encodes CAWSFSGRGLGNIQYF. The entire variable domain, with the rest obtained from reference TRBV30 and TRBJ2-4, is as follows: SQTIHQWPATLVQPVGSPLSLECTVEGTSNPNLYWYRQAAGRGLQLLFYSVGIGQISSEVPQNLSASRPQDRQFILSSKKLLLSDSGFYLCAWSFSGRGLGNIQYFGAGTRLSVL.

V usage is TRBV11-3 and J usage is TRBJ1-1, with D possibly TRBD1 on 5 matching bases. Germline CDR1 reads SGHNT; CDR2 reads YENEEA. The ends were cut back, 5 bases at V and 4 bases at J, with 20 bases in the middle. This CDR3 has 16 residues. In DNA, the CDR3 is TGTGCCAGCAGCGCCGGAGGGGATAGGGGTAGCACTGAAGCTTTCTTT. Translation gives CASSAGGDRGSTEAFF.

The chain joins TRBV30 to TRBJ1-1; no firm D call. The length of the CDR3 is 13 residues. Trimming shortened V by 3 bases and J by 0 bases, and 8 bases separated the two germline ends. CDR1 is GTSNPN and CDR2 is SVGIG in the germline V gene (reference sequence). In DNA, the CDR3 is TGTGCCTGGAGGAGAGGAATGAACACTGAAGCTTTCTTT. Amino acid sequence: CAWRRGMNTEAFF.

The gene calls are TRBV7-2 and TRBJ2-1; TRBD2 matches 11 bases. The V segment lost 4 bases and the J segment 5 bases; nucleotides outside the gene matches: 7. The CDR3 spans 16 residues. CDR1 and CDR2 (germline): SGHTA, FQGNSA. In DNA, the CDR3 is TGTGCCAGCAGCTCTTCCGGGACTAGCGGAGACAATGAGCAGTTCTTC. Translating it yields CASSSSGTSGDNEQFF.

The rearrangement uses TRBV7-9 and TRBJ2-1; D remains unclear. The CDR3 is made up of 12 amino acids. The germline V gene has CDR1 SEHNR and CDR2 FQNEAQ (reference sequence). Between the trimmed V and J ends, which lost 5 bases and 7 bases, there was a span of 9 bases. CDR3 sequence: CASSRVRNEQFF. CDR3 nucleotides: TGTGCCAGCAGCAGGGTTAGGAATGAGCAGTTCTTC.

The CDR3 bases are TGTGCCAGCTCACCAGACAGCTCCTACGAGCAGTACTTC. Its protein is CASSPDSSYEQYF. The chain joins TRBV18 to TRBJ2-7; D is perhaps TRBD1 (5 bases). The CDR3 length is 13 residues. In germline, CDR1 is KGHSH, CDR2 LQKENI. V was trimmed by 2 bases and J by 0 bases, leaving 5 bases between them. The complete variable domain, with remaining parts taken from reference TRBV18 and TRBJ2-7, reads NAGVMQNPRHLVRRRGQEARLRCSPMKGHSHVYWYRQLPEEGLKFMVYLQKENIIDESGMPKERFSAEFPKEGPSILRIQQVVRGDSAAYFCASSPDSSYEQYFGPGTRLTVT.

This chain uses TRBV28 with TRBJ1-3; D possibly corresponds to TRBD1 (6 bases). This CDR3 has 14 residues. Germline V CDR1 and CDR2: MDHEN, SYDVKM. Trimming left V 6 bases short and J 4 bases short, with 13 bases between. The CDR3 spells CASRSPGAGNTIYF. CDR3 nucleotide sequence: TGTGCCAGCAGGTCTCCAGGGGCCGGAAACACCATATATTTT.